The 30 T cell receptor beta chains listed next were all sequenced from one sample in a study of shared clonotypes between healthy human individuals. TCRdb's copy holds only in-frame clones and misses some; the assay was immunoSEQ multiplex PCR. The table shows about 1 million clones, with more than 60% occurring only once. The sample comprised memory CD4+ T cells sorted from blood. Subset given: CD45RA-negative fraction. The receptor source for this set is a man younger than 30 in good health.

This clone was observed once. This sequence joins TRBV5-6 and TRBJ1-1; D is perhaps TRBD1 (6 bases). Germline lookup yields CDR1 SGHDT and CDR2 YYEEEE. The V end lost 2 bases, the J end lost 7 bases, and 9 bases lay between the germline ends. CDR3 length: 12 residues. The CDR3 loop reads CASSFGQHEAFF. CDR3 in DNA: TGTGCCAGCAGCTTCGGACAGCATGAAGCTTTCTTT.

The chain carries TRBV18 and TRBJ1-1, with unresolved D. V gave up 5 bases and J gave up 0 bases, with 13 bases separating them. The CDR3 length is 15 residues. Germline assignment: CDR1 KGHSH and CDR2 LQKENI. CDR3 region: CASSSTIQMNTEAFF. The CDR3 DNA reads as TGTGCCAGCTCATCAACCATCCAAATGAACACTGAAGCTTTCTTT.

The chain carries TRBV6-1 and TRBJ1-6, with TRBD1 as a possible D gene (5 bases). V was pared by 2 bases and J by 7 bases, with 15 bases between. The CDR3 sequence is 16 residues long. CDR1 is MNHNS and CDR2 is SASEGT in the germline V gene. The CDR3 coding sequence is TGTGCCAGCAGTGAATCGAGGGGTTCGAGGAATTCACCCCTCCACTTT. Residues: CASSESRGSRNSPLHF.

This clone has only one observation. The chain employs TRBV27 and TRBJ1-2; weak D call: TRBD1 (5 bases). The germline gives CDR1 MNHEY, CDR2 SMNVEV (reference sequence). The V gene lost 3 bases and the J gene lost 3 bases, with 8 bases spanning the gap. This CDR3 has 13 amino acids. The DNA of the CDR3 is TGTGCCAGCAGTTTCAGGGCCCACTATGGCTACACCTTC. Encoded protein: CASSFRAHYGYTF.

The chain is built from TRBV5-1 and TRBJ2-3, with TRBD2 matching over 13 bases. V dropped 5 bases and J dropped 2; count of bases not matched to a gene: 5. The germline V gene encodes CDR1 SGHRS and CDR2 YFSETQ. The CDR3 totals 16 residues. CDR3 sequence: CASRPGTSGVTDTQYF. For the CDR3, the DNA is TGCGCCAGCAGACCCGGGACTAGCGGGGTCACAGATACGCAGTATTTT.

V usage is TRBV2 and J usage is TRBJ1-2; a possible D gene is TRBD1 (5 bases). The CDR3 has 16 residues. Per the germline V gene, CDR1 is SNHLY and CDR2 is FYNNEI. Trimming pared 2 bases from V and 1 base from J, leaving 14 bases between. The CDR3 region has the DNA TGTGCCAGCAGTGAATACAGTGGGACTCTTAACTATGGCTACACCTTC. Translated: CASSEYSGTLNYGYTF.

The rearrangement links TRBV7-9 to TRBJ2-6; D not certain. Germline V gives CDR1 SEHNR, CDR2 FQNEAQ (reference sequence). Trimming left V 4 bases short and J 0 bases short, with 16 bases between. This CDR3 comprises 18 residues. CDR3 amino acids: CASSSRPLPLSGANVLTF. The DNA of the CDR3 is TGTGCCAGCAGCTCGCGTCCACTCCCCCTCTCTGGGGCCAACGTCCTGACTTTC.

This clone was detected a few times. The gene calls are TRBV5-1 and TRBJ1-1; D uncertain. V lost 0 bases, J lost 4 bases, and 13 bases lay in between. The V gene's germline CDR1 is SGHRS and CDR2 YFSETQ. The CDR3 covers 15 residues. The CDR3, as DNA: TGCGCCAGCAGCTTGGTAGCAGGCGGGAGCACTGAAGCTTTCTTT. Translating gives CASSLVAGGSTEAFF. The full variable domain, with the rest looked up from reference TRBV5-1 and TRBJ1-1, is KAGVTQTPRYLIKTRGQQVTLSCSPISGHRSVSWYQQTPGQGLQFLFEYFSETQRNKGNFPGRFSGRQFSNSRSEMNVSTLELGDSALYLCASSLVAGGSTEAFFGQGTRLTVV.

This clone was seen at least ten times. The same CDR3 arises from other DNA sequences in this sample as well. V gene TRBV7-2 combines with J gene TRBJ2-1; 10 bases fit TRBD2. V shed 5 bases and J 2 bases; nucleotides not matched to a gene: 3. Germline V gives CDR1 SGHTA, CDR2 FQGNSA. This CDR3 has 15 residues. The CDR3 coding sequence is TGTGCCAGCAGCCCAGGACTAGCGGCCTACAATGAGCAGTTCTTC. Translating it yields CASSPGLAAYNEQFF.

This clone has just one count. The sample has other DNA sequences that encode this CDR3 too. The chain is built from TRBV5-4 and TRBJ2-2; 12 bases map to TRBD1. CDR1 SGHNT and CDR2 YYREEE come from the germline V gene (reference sequence). V shed 4 bases and J 7 bases; nucleotides not matched to a gene: 5. The CDR3 is 15 residues long. The CDR3: CASSPGQGAGGELFF. The CDR3 nucleotides read TGTGCCAGCAGCCCGGGACAGGGGGCTGGCGGGGAGCTGTTTTTT.

With respect to this clone: The junction departs from germline at one end; a sequencing error may be responsible. The rearrangement uses TRBV6-5 and TRBJ2-5; 7 positions match TRBD2. CDR1 MNHEY and CDR2 SVGAGI come from the germline V gene. The CDR3 is 15 amino acids. CDR3: CASSYSPSGQVTQYF. The CDR3 DNA is TGTGCCAGCAGTTACTCGCCTAGCGGTCAAGTGACCCAGTACTTC.

This clone was recorded a few times. The chain couples TRBV30 to TRBJ2-3; D unclear. The V and J ends lost 2 bases and 3 bases respectively, with 12 bases between them. The germline CDR1 and CDR2 sequences are GTSNPN and SVGIG (reference sequence). The CDR3 totals 14 residues. In DNA, the CDR3 is TGTGCCTGGAGTAAGGGTTCGAGGACAGATACGCAGTATTTT. Translation gives CAWSKGSRTDTQYF.

A word on this clone: A junction boundary mismatches the germline segment, possibly from a read error. The V and J genes are TRBV7-9 and TRBJ1-1; the D is unclear. This CDR3 contains 13 residues. Germline CDR1 reads SEHNR; CDR2 reads FQNEAQ (reference sequence). The CDR3: CASSLGVNTETFF. The CDR3 nucleotides read TGTGCCAGCAGCTTAGGGGTGAACACTGAAACTTTCTTT.

This sequence joins TRBV30 and TRBJ2-1, with TRBD2 matching 10 bases. This CDR3 has 14 residues. Germline CDR1 is GTSNPN and CDR2 is SVGIG (reference sequence). V dropped 5 bases and J dropped 9; count of bases not matched to a gene: 10. For the CDR3, the DNA is TGTGCCTGGGCCGGGGCTAGCGGGAGTGCTGAGCAGTTCTTC. It codes for CAWAGASGSAEQFF.

The rearrangement uses TRBV5-1 and TRBJ2-3, with 7 bases matching TRBD2. Germline V gene data show CDR1 as SGHRS and CDR2 as YFSETQ. This CDR3 region has 12 residues. V lost 6 bases to trimming and J lost 12 bases; unmatched junction nucleotides: 10. The DNA of the CDR3 is TGCGCCAGCATCACTTCAGCGGGGTTTCAGTATTTT. Residues: CASITSAGFQYF.

This chain uses TRBV10-3 with TRBJ2-7; D may be TRBD2 (5 bases). This CDR3 is 12 amino acids long. CDR1 and CDR2 from the germline V gene are ENHRY and SYGVKD. V was trimmed by 0 bases and J by 7 bases, leaving 7 bases between them. CDR3 DNA sequence: TGTGCCATCAGTGAGTCGAGGGTGGAGCAGTACTTC. It translates to CAISESRVEQYF.

The chain combines TRBV7-2 with TRBJ2-1, with D hard to call. The CDR3 is made up of 12 amino acids. Germline V gives CDR1 SGHTA, CDR2 FQGNSA. V was pared by 3 bases and J by 9 bases, with 9 bases between. CDR3 sequence reads: CASSFRVLEQFF. CDR3 bases: TGTGCCAGCAGCTTCCGGGTTCTTGAGCAGTTCTTC.

V and J are TRBV14 and TRBJ2-7; D perhaps matches TRBD2 (6 bases). The CDR3 spans 16 residues. CDR1 and CDR2 (germline): SGHDN, FVKESK. V gave up 4 bases and J gave up 1 base, with 17 bases separating them. The CDR3 loop reads CASSPFLRDSSYEQYF. The CDR3 DNA is TGTGCCAGCAGCCCCTTTTTGCGGGATTCATCCTACGAGCAGTACTTC.

The chain couples TRBV15 to TRBJ1-1; TRBD1 matches at 7 bases. After removal of 5 bases from V and 5 bases from J, the junction contained 11 bases not matched to a gene. This CDR3 is 15 amino acids long. Germline-derived CDR1 and CDR2 are LNHNV and YYDKDF (reference sequence). The CDR3 region is CATSSPSGTATEAFF. The CDR3 region has the DNA TGTGCCACCAGCTCCCCCTCCGGGACAGCGACTGAAGCTTTCTTT.

The genes are TRBV5-4 and TRBJ1-3; no definite D call. The CDR3 runs 14 residues. Germline CDR1 reads SGHNT; CDR2 reads YYREEE (reference sequence). V dropped 0 bases and J dropped 3 bases, with 7 bases sitting between them. CDR3 region: CASSLATDGNTIYF. The CDR3 DNA sequence: TGTGCCAGCAGCTTGGCTACGGATGGAAACACCATATATTTT.

Points on this clone: Given a much more abundant clone one base away, this may be a read error. This chain connects TRBV7-9 to TRBJ2-1; 11 bases agree with TRBD1. J was trimmed by 3 bases and V by 3 bases; bases with no gene match: 1. Germline loops: CDR1 SEHNR, CDR2 FQNEAQ (reference sequence). There are 15 residues in the CDR3. Here the CDR3 DNA reads TGTGCCAGCAGCTTCGGGACAGGGGGCTACAATGAGCAGTTCTTC. Its translation is CASSFGTGGYNEQFF.

The rearrangement uses TRBV6-5 and TRBJ2-2, with 7 bases identical to TRBD2. From germline, CDR1 is MNHEY and CDR2 SVGAGI. V dropped 9 bases and J dropped 3; count of bases not matched to a gene: 4. This CDR3 region has 13 residues. CDR3 nucleotide sequence: TGTGCCAGGTCGCTAGCGGACACCGGGGAGCTGTTTTTT. It specifies CARSLADTGELFF.

The J gene is TRBJ2-7, the V gene TRBV5-1, with 7 bases lining up with TRBD1. Germline trimming cut 4 bases from V and 4 bases from J; bases unmatched to any gene: 14. This CDR3 spans 16 amino acids. The germline V gene encodes CDR1 SGHRS and CDR2 YFSETQ. In DNA form, the CDR3 reads TGCGCCAGCAGCGAAGGACCAAGGACAGGTCTATACGAGCAGTACTTC. As protein: CASSEGPRTGLYEQYF.

The chain employs TRBV19 and TRBJ1-1, with 7 bases identical to TRBD1. This CDR3 region has 14 residues. The trim removed 5 bases at V and 4 bases at J, leaving 7 bases unmatched. The V gene's germline CDR1 is LNHDA and CDR2 SQIVND (reference sequence). CDR3 region: CASSFSGGVTEAFF. In DNA, the CDR3 is TGTGCCAGTAGTTTCTCAGGGGGAGTCACTGAAGCTTTCTTT.

This clone was counted once. This chain uses TRBV20-1 with TRBJ2-5; possible D gene TRBD2, 6 bases. Trimming left V 5 bases short and J 5 bases short, with 6 bases between. The CDR3 spans 10 residues. The V gene's germline CDR1 is DFQATT and CDR2 SNEGSKA (reference sequence). CDR3 sequence reads: CSAGGETQYF. Written as DNA, the CDR3 is TGCAGTGCTGGGGGGGAGACCCAGTACTTC.

The CDR3 coding sequence is TGTGCCAGCAGCTTAGATGGGACACCCGAAGAGACCCAGTACTTC. Its translation is CASSLDGTPEETQYF. J is TRBJ2-5 and V is TRBV11-3; tentatively, D is TRBD1 (6 bases). The V end was cut by 0 bases, the J end by 3 bases, with 11 bases between. Germline V gene lookup returns CDR1 SGHNT and CDR2 YENEEA. The CDR3 has 15 residues.

Only one count was recorded for this clone. Because the CDR3 is missing its conserved closing phenylalanine or tryptophan, this is likely a read error. The chain couples TRBV5-1 to TRBJ1-1; D gene unclear. Trimming took 3 bases from V and 4 from J, leaving 13 bases between them. CDR3 length: 14 residues. Germline CDR1 reads SGHRS; CDR2 reads YFSETQ. CDR3 residues: CASSSGTPFTEAFL. The CDR3 coding sequence is TGCGCCAGCAGCTCCGGCACACCATTCACTGAAGCTTTCCTT.

This chain joins TRBV2 and TRBJ2-7, with D possibly matching TRBD2 (6 bases). V was cut by 8 bases and J by 0 bases, with 11 bases left in between. The CDR3 totals 13 residues. Per the germline V gene, CDR1 is SNHLY and CDR2 is FYNNEI. The CDR3 DNA reads TGTGCCAGCCTGCGGGACCACTCCTACGAGCAGTACTTC. It is translated as CASLRDHSYEQYF.

The chain has TRBV7-2 and TRBJ2-4, with a tentative D call TRBD1 (5 bases). The CDR3 consists of 16 residues. CDR1 is SGHTA and CDR2 is FQGNSA in the germline V gene. Trimming pared 5 bases from V and 1 base from J, leaving 15 bases between. CDR3: CASSNPAQDAKNIQYF. The CDR3 nucleotides are TGTGCCAGCAGCAATCCGGCACAGGATGCCAAAAACATTCAGTACTTC.

The chain has TRBV6-5 and TRBJ2-3; 8 bases align to TRBD1. Germline CDR1 is MNHEY and CDR2 is SVGAGI. After removal of 5 bases from V and 4 bases from J, the junction contained 2 bases not matched to a gene. The CDR3 is 13 residues long. The CDR3 region is CASSMDRADTQYF. The CDR3 DNA reads TGTGCCAGCAGTATGGACAGGGCAGATACGCAGTATTTT.